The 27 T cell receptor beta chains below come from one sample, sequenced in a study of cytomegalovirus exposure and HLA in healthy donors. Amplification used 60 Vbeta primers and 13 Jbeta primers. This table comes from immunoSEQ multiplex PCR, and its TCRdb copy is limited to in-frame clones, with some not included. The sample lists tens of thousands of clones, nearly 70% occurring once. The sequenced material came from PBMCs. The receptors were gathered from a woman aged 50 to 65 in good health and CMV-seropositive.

CDR3 coding DNA: TGTGCCAGCAGCTCCGACATGACAGGAGACCCCTACGAGCAGTACTTC. It yields the protein CASSSDMTGDPYEQYF. The V and J genes are TRBV7-9 and TRBJ2-7; tentative D call: TRBD1 (6 bases). The CDR3 has 16 amino acids. Trimming shortened V by 4 bases and J by 2 bases, and 18 bases separated the two germline ends. Germline loops: CDR1 SEHNR, CDR2 FQNEAQ (reference sequence).

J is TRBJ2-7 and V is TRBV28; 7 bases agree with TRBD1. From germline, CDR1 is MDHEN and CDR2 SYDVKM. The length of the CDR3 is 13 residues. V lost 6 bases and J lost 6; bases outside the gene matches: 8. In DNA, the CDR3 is TGTGCCAGCAGGCACCACGGACAGGCCGAGCAGTACTTC. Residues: CASRHHGQAEQYF.

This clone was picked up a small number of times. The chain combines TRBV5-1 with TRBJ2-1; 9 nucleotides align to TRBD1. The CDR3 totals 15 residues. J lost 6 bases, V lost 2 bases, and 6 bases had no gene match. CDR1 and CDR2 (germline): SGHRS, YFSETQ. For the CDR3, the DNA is TGCGCCAGCAGCTTAATAAGGGACAGGGCCAATGAGCAGTTCTTC. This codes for CASSLIRDRANEQFF.

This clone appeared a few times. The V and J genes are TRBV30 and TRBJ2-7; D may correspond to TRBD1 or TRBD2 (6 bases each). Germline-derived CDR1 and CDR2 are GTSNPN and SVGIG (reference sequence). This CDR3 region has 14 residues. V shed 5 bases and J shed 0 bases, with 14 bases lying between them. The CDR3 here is CAWGGGLSSYEQYF. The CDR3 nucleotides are TGTGCCTGGGGTGGGGGGCTAAGCTCCTACGAGCAGTACTTC. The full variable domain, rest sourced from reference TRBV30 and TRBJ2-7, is SQTIHQWPATLVQPVGSPLSLECTVEGTSNPNLYWYRQAAGRGLQLLFYSVGIGQISSEVPQNLSASRPQDRQFILSSKKLLLSDSGFYLCAWGGGLSSYEQYFGPGTRLTVT.

The CDR3: CASTWGRDLDTQYF. CDR3 bases: TGCGCCAGCACCTGGGGCAGGGACTTAGATACGCAGTATTTT. J is TRBJ2-3 and V is TRBV5-1, with a tentative D call TRBD2 (6 bases). The CDR3 covers 14 residues. V lost 6 bases and J lost 5, with 16 bases in between. Germline assignment: CDR1 SGHRS and CDR2 YFSETQ.

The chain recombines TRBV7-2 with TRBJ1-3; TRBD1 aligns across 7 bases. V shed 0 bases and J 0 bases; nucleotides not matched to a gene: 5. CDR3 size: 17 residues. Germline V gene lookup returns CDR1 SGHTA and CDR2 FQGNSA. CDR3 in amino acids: CASSLAGQSSSGNTIYF. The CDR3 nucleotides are TGTGCCAGCAGCTTAGCGGGACAGTCAAGCTCTGGAAACACCATATATTTT.

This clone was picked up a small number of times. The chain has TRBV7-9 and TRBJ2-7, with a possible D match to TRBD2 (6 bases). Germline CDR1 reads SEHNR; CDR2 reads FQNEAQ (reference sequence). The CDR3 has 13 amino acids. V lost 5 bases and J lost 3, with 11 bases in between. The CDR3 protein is CASSPLGGYEQYF. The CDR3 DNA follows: TGTGCCAGCAGCCCGTTGGGAGGCTACGAGCAGTACTTC.

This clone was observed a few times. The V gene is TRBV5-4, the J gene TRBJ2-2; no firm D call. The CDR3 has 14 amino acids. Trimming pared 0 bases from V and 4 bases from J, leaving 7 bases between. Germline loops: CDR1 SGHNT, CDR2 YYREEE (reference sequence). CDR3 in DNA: TGTGCCAGCAGCTTGGAGACAACCACCGGGGAGCTGTTTTTT. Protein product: CASSLETTTGELFF. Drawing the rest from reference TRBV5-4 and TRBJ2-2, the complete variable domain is ETGVTQSPTHLIKTRGQQVTLRCSSQSGHNTVSWYQQALGQGPQFIFQYYREEENGRGNFPPRFSGLQFPNYSSELNVNALELDDSALYLCASSLETTTGELFFGEGSRLTVL.

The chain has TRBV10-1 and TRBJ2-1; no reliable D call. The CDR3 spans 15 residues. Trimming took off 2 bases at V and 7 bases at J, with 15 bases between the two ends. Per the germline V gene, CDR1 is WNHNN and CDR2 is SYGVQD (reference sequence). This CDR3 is CASSESRVEWNEQFF. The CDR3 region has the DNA TGCGCCAGCAGTGAGAGCCGAGTGGAGTGGAATGAGCAGTTCTTC.

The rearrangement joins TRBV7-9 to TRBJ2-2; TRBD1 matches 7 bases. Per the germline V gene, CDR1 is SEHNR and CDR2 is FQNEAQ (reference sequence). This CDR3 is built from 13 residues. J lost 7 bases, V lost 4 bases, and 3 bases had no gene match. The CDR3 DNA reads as TGTGCCAGCAGCTCAGGGGGAGTCGGGGAGCTGTTTTTT. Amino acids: CASSSGGVGELFF.

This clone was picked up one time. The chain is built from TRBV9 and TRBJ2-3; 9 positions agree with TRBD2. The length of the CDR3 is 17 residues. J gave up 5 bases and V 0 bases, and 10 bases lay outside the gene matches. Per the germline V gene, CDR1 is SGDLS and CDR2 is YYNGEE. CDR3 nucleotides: TGTGCCAGCAGCGTAGGGGTTAGCGGGAGCTTTGGAGATACGCAGTATTTT. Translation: CASSVGVSGSFGDTQYF. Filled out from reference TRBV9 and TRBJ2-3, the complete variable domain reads DSGVTQTPKHLITATGQRVTLRCSPRSGDLSVYWYQQSLDQGLQFLIQYYNGEERAKGNILERFSAQQFPDLHSELNLSSLELGDSALYFCASSVGVSGSFGDTQYFGPGTRLTVL.

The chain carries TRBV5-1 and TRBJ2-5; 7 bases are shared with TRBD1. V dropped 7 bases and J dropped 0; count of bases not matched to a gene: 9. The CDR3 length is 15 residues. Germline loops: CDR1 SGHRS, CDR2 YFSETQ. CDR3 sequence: CASSRSDRYQETQYF. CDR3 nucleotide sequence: TGCGCCAGCTCCCGGTCGGACAGGTACCAAGAGACCCAGTACTTC.

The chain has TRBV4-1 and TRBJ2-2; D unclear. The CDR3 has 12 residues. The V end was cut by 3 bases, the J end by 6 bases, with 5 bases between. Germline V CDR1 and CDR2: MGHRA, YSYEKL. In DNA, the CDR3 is TGCGCCAGCAGCCACTATGCCGGGGAGCTGTTTTTT. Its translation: CASSHYAGELFF.

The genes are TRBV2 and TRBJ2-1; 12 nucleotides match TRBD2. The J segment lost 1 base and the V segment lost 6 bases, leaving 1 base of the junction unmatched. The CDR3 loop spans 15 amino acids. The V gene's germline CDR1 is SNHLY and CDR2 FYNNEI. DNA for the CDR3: TGTGCCAGCAGCGGGACTAGCGGGTCCTACAATGAGCAGTTCTTC. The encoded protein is CASSGTSGSYNEQFF.

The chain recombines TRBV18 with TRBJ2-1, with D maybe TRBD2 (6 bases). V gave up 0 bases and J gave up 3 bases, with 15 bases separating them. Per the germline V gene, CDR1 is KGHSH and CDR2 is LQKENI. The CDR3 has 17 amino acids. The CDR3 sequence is CASSPPAAGRYYNEQFF. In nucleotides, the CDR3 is TGTGCCAGCTCACCACCTGCGGCGGGGCGATACTACAATGAGCAGTTCTTC.

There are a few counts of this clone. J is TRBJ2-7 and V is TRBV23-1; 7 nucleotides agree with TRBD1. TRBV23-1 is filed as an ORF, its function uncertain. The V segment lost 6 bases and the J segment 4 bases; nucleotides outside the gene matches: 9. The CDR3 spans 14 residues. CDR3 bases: TGCGCCAGCAGGGGACAGCCATCTCCTTACGAGCAGTACTTC. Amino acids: CASRGQPSPYEQYF.

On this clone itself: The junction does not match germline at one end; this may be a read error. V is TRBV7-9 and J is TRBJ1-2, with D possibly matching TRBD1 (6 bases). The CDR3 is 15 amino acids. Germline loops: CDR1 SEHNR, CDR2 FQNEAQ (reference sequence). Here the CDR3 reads CSSSSLGGQAYGYTF. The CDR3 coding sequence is TGTTCCAGCAGCTCCCTAGGGGGACAAGCCTATGGCTACACCTTC.

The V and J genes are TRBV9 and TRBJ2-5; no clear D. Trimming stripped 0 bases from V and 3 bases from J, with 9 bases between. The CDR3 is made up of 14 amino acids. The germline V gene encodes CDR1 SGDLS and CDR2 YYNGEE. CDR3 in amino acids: CASSVGPDKETQYF. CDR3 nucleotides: TGTGCCAGCAGCGTAGGGCCAGACAAAGAGACCCAGTACTTC.

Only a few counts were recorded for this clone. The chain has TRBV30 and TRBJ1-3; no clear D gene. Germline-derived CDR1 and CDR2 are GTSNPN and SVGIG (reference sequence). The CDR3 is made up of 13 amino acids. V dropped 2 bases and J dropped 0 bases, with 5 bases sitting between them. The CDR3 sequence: CAWSTGSGNTIYF. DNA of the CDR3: TGTGCCTGGAGTACGGGCTCTGGAAACACCATATATTTT.

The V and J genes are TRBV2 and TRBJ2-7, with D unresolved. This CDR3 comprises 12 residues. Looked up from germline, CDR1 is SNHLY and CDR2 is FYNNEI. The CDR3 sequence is CFKQKAAYEQYF. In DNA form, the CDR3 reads TGTTTCAAGCAGAAGGCGGCATACGAGCAGTACTTC.

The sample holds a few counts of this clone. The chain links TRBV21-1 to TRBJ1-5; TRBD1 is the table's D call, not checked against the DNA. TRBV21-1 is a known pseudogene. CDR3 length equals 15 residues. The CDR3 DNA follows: TGTGCCAGCAGCACCAGGACAATGGCCAATCAGCCCCAGCATTTT. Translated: CASSTRTMANQPQHF.

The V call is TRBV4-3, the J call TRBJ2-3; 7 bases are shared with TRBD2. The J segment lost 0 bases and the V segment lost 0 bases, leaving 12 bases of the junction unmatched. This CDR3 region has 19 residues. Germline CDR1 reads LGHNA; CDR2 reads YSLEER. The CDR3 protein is CASSQDLGGSGWSTDTQYF. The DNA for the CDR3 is TGCGCCAGCAGCCAAGATTTAGGCGGGAGCGGTTGGAGCACAGATACGCAGTATTTT.

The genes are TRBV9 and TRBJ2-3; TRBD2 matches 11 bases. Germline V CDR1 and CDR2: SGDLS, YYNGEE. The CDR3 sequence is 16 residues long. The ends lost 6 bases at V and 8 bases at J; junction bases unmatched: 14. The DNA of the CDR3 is TGTGCCAGCACCTCCGGCGGTAGCGGGAGGGATGGTACGCAGTATTTT. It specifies CASTSGGSGRDGTQYF.

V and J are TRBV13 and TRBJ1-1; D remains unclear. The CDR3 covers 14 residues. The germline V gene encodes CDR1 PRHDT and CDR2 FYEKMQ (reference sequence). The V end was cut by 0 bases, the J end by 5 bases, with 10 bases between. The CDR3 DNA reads TGTGCCAGCAGCTTAGGCCGGAGGAGGACTGAAGCTTTCTTT. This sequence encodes CASSLGRRRTEAFF.

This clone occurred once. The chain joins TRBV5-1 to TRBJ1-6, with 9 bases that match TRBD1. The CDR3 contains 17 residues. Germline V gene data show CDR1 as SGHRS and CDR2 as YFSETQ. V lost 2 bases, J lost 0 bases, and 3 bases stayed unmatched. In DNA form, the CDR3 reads TGCGCCAGCAGCTTAGGACAGGGGAGCTCCTATAATTCACCCCTCCACTTT. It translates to CASSLGQGSSYNSPLHF.

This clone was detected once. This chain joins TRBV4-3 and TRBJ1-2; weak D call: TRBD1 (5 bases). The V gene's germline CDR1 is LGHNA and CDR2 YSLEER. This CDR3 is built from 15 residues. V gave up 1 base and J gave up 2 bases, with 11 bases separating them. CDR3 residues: CASSQAGFGNYGYTF. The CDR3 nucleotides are TGCGCCAGCAGCCAAGCAGGGTTCGGGAACTATGGCTACACCTTC.

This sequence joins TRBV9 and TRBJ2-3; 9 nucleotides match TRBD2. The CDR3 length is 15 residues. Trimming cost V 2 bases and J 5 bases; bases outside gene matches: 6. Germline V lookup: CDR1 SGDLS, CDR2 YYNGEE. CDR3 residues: CASSVSGGRGDTQYF. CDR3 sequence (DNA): TGTGCCAGCAGCGTTAGCGGGGGAAGGGGAGATACGCAGTATTTT.